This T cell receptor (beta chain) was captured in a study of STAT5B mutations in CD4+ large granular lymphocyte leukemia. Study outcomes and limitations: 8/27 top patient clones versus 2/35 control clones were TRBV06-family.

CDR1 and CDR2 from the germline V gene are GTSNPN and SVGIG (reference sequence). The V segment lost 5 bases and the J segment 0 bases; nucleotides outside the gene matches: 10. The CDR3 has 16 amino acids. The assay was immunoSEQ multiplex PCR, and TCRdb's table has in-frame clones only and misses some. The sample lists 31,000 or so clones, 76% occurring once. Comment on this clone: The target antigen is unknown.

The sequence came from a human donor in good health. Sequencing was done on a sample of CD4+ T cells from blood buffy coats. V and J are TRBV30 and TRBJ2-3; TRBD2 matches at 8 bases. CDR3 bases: TGTGCCTGGTCGATCGGGGGGGGCCGTAGCACAGATACGCAGTATTTT. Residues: CAWSIGGGRSTDTQYF.